This T cell receptor (beta chain) was recorded in a study of T-cell memory formation after mild COVID-19. This clonotype came up a few times. Its antigen is currently unknown. Study-level points and caveats: Shrinking CD4+ clones resided mostly in CM and EM, and CD8+ ones in EMRA.

The authors produced TCR alpha and TCR beta cDNA libraries with sample barcodes and UMIs by 5'RACE using constant-segment primers. From the 5' RACE reads, TCRdb called clonotypes with MiXCR, one entry per CDR3 protein. The data contain about 400,000 distinct CDR3 sequences, roughly a quarter of them singletons. The clonotype was recovered from an adult woman who had mild COVID-19 (a few samples of this study predate the infection). Cell type and time point are not known. The sample comprised PBMCs or a T cell subset sorted from them (not recorded which).

CDR3 coding DNA: TGTGCCAGCAGCGTACGCGGCAGGGACACCGGGGAGCTGTTTTTT. It specifies CASSVRGRDTGELFF. The chain uses TRBV9 and TRBJ2-2, with a possible D match to TRBD1 (5 bases). With 1 base removed from V and 3 bases from J, the gap between germline ends came to 10 bases. CDR1 and CDR2 from the germline V gene are SGDLS and YYNGEE. The CDR3 contains 15 residues.